This TCR beta chain was sequenced during a study of T cells in Graves' hyperthyroidism and ophthalmopathy (dated by TCRdb to the late 2010s). The study in broad terms: Peripheral blood was sampled at the time of initial diagnosis, prior to any treatment. For training and testing, the approximately 92 patients in the discovery cohort were randomly divided in a 7:3 ratio. The paper reports TCR Vbeta CDR3 sequencing of fewer than 150 peripheral blood samples: 40 to 45 ophthalmopathy, around 80 hyperthyroidism and around 17 progressor patients. To identify TCR V-J signatures that set the groups apart, the researchers used a discovery cohort of about a hundred patients, made up of about 44 with Graves' ophthalmopathy and about 60 with stable Graves' hyperthyroidism. Whether ophthalmopathy could be predicted prospectively was tested in an independent validation cohort made up of approximately 19 hyperthyroidism patients plus 17 patients who later progressed to ophthalmopathy. Once sampling was done, hyperthyroidism patients were given methimazole at a starting dose of 30 mg daily, whereas ophthalmopathy patients were given high-dose intravenous methylprednisolone. The study also compared thyroid tissue and blood T-cell repertoires from several Graves' hyperthyroidism patients. What the research found in general, with its limitations: A model built on a 13 V-J signature distinguished ophthalmopathy from stable hyperthyroidism, reaching around 90% sensitivity and 81.08% specificity in cross-validation and 80%/75% in testing. In validation, the model predicted progression to ophthalmopathy a median of roughly 6.1 months before onset, with 70% to 71% sensitivity and 72.22% specificity. Sample size was not statistically predetermined, and blinding of investigators to group allocation was not performed. Most expanded thyroid clonotypes (frequency above 0.001) were also found in blood, which suggests that blood repertoires may mirror thyroid immune responses.

TCR beta CDR3 regions were amplified from RNA transcripts. For the first round of RT-PCR on the TCR CDR3, the HTBI primer set was used together with the Qiagen OneStep RT-PCR kit. A second multiplex PCR round built the libraries, followed by size selection and purification. Paired-end sequencing of the libraries was performed with 100 bp reads on an Illumina HiSeq2000. The authors' analysis ran thus. Raw data were processed with SOAPnuke, discarding reads with adapters, uncalled bases, mean Phred below 15, or no exact constant-primer or identifier match. COPE v1.2.5 was used to merge the high-quality paired reads, and each unique nucleotide sequence was defined as a clonotype. MiTCR v1.1 was used to align the clonotypes against IMGT TRBV, TRBD and TRBJ reference segments. Analysis was restricted to V-J combinations with a frequency above 0.0001, which covered 98% to 99.2% of repertoires. The TCS score was defined as the ratio of F50 (clonal expansion) to E x V (chaos), calculated using BLOSUM62-based TCRdist between CDR3 peptides within each V-J. Welch's t-statistics and random forest reduced 500 to 650 V-J features to roughly 13, which were used in a naive Bayes classifier (R e1071). The public sequencing data were trimmed at Q25 with fastp and processed into clonotypes with MiXCR by TCRdb, which kept only in-frame beta chains. Under each unique CDR3 protein, matching rows form one entry showing the most common genes and DNA. TCRdb's processing, not the authors', yielded these V and J calls. In this sample the table shows more than 350,000 distinct CDR3 sequences, about a sixth of which occur a single time. The top ten clonotypes cover 34% of the sample.

Hyperthyroidism patients were newly diagnosed, with disease duration under 2 months, and aged 18 to 65 years. Patients with uncontrolled infections, other autoimmune diseases, pregnancy or lactation were excluded. Diagnoses were based on clinical symptoms, serum thyroxine and TRAb, thyroid ultrasound and orbital computed tomography. For progressor patients, blood was drawn at the first diagnosis of hyperthyroidism, before any ophthalmopathy symptoms had appeared. Ficoll-Paque density gradient centrifugation was used to isolate PBMCs from under 11 ml of fresh peripheral blood. Patients classed as progressors first received a Graves' hyperthyroidism diagnosis and then went on to develop ophthalmopathy during follow-up. Trizol reagent was used to extract total RNA, and RNA quality was then checked on an Agilent 2100 Bioanalyzer. This clonotype was detected ten times or more. Its antigen remains undetermined. No per-base quality is available; no much larger clone lies one base away.

The sequenced material came from blood. The sequence was collected from a woman aged 25 to 39 with Graves' hyperthyroidism that later progressed to Graves' ophthalmopathy.

The DNA sequence is given as TGCAGTGCTAGAGGATACAGGGGAACAGATACGCAGTATTTT. Protein translation: CSARGYRGTDTQYF. This chain joins TRBV20-1 to TRBJ2-3; 7 central bases correspond to TRBD1. V is pruned by 1 base and J by 3 bases, leaving 4 bases of the junction without a gene match. CDR3 length: 14 amino acids, cysteine to phenylalanine. Of the read, only the CDR3 DNA is kept; its 42 bases are in frame from base 1. CDR1 and CDR2 are read off the germline V gene (reference sequence) as DFQATT and SNEGSKA.